Below are 18 T cell receptor beta chains sequenced from a single sample in a study of blood T cell repertoires in COVID-19. Profiled with immunoSEQ multiplex PCR; TCRdb holds only in-frame clones, not every one. The sample has about 43,000 clones; approximately 87% are singletons. Input material: peripheral blood. These receptors originate from a human donor in a cohort sampled during active COVID-19.

The chain combines TRBV28 with TRBJ2-2; tentatively, D is TRBD1 (6 bases). Trimming took off 5 bases at V and 1 base at J, with 20 bases between the two ends. CDR3 length: 18 amino acids. Germline V gene sequence: CDR1 MDHEN, CDR2 SYDVKM. As DNA, the CDR3 is TGTGCCAGCAGTCCCGGAACAGGGTACGGGTTGAACACCGGGGAGCTGTTTTTT. This sequence encodes CASSPGTGYGLNTGELFF.

The rearrangement joins TRBV13 to TRBJ2-1; 10 bases are a match to TRBD1. Unmatched junction bases numbered 3, after V lost 0 bases and J lost 4 bases. The CDR3 has 16 amino acids. Germline V gives CDR1 PRHDT, CDR2 FYEKMQ (reference sequence). The CDR3 is CASSLGRGQGYNEQFF. The CDR3 DNA is TGTGCCAGCAGCTTAGGCAGGGGACAGGGGTACAATGAGCAGTTCTTC.

This chain links TRBV30 with TRBJ1-6; D not resolved. Trimming removed 3 bases at V and 7 bases at J, with 7 bases between. Germline CDR1 and CDR2: GTSNPN and SVGIG (reference sequence). The CDR3 consists of 12 residues. CDR3 protein: CAWSAPNSPLHF. DNA of the CDR3: TGTGCCTGGAGCGCGCCGAATTCACCCCTCCACTTT.

This chain joins TRBV9 and TRBJ1-1; TRBD1 is a possible D gene (6 bases). From germline, CDR1 is SGDLS and CDR2 YYNGEE. This CDR3 comprises 13 residues. The V and J ends lost 0 bases and 6 bases respectively, with 9 bases between them. The CDR3 is CASSVGGGPEAFF. The CDR3 nucleotides read TGTGCCAGCAGCGTAGGGGGGGGCCCTGAAGCTTTCTTT.

The rearrangement uses TRBV27 and TRBJ1-4; 10 positions agree with TRBD1. Germline V gene sequence: CDR1 MNHEY, CDR2 SMNVEV (reference sequence). J was trimmed by 7 bases and V by 6 bases; bases with no gene match: 5. CDR3 size: 14 residues. CDR3 nucleotide sequence: TGTGCCAGCAGAAAGACAGGGGGCAGTGAAAAACTGTTTTTT. Its translation: CASRKTGGSEKLFF.

The chain has TRBV24-1 and TRBJ2-2, with D possibly matching TRBD2 (5 bases). The CDR3 is 14 amino acids. Germline V lookup: CDR1 KGHDR, CDR2 SFDVKD. Trimming took off 7 bases at V and 1 base at J, with 9 bases between the two ends. The CDR3 loop reads CATRGRGNTGELFF. The CDR3 DNA sequence: TGTGCCACCAGGGGTCGGGGGAACACCGGGGAGCTGTTTTTT.

V is TRBV7-9 and J is TRBJ2-6; tentatively, D is TRBD1 (5 bases). V lost 4 bases, J lost 0 bases, and 19 bases lay in between. This CDR3 region has 19 residues. Germline V CDR1 and CDR2: SEHNR, FQNEAQ (reference sequence). This chain's CDR3 is CASSSSRVIGFSGANVLTF. The DNA of the CDR3 is TGTGCCAGCAGCTCGAGCAGGGTAATTGGGTTCTCTGGGGCCAACGTCCTGACTTTC. The full variable domain, with the rest looked up from reference TRBV7-9 and TRBJ2-6, is DTGVSQNPRHKITKRGQNVTFRCDPISEHNRLYWYRQTLGQGPEFLTYFQNEAQLEKSRLLSDRFSAERPKGSFSTLEIQRTEQGDSAMYLCASSSSRVIGFSGANVLTFGAGSRLTVL.

In its sample, this clone was seen a few times. The chain combines TRBV19 with TRBJ2-1, with 7 bases identical to TRBD2. The CDR3 sequence is 14 residues long. Germline values: CDR1 LNHDA, CDR2 SQIVND (reference sequence). V lost 1 base to trimming and J lost 10 bases; unmatched junction nucleotides: 7. DNA for the CDR3: TGTGCCAGTAGTATAGGGGAGGGGCGGGCCGAGCAGTTCTTC. Translated: CASSIGEGRAEQFF.

The rearrangement uses TRBV29-1 and TRBJ2-2; D remains ambiguous. CDR3 length: 14 amino acids. The germline V gene encodes CDR1 SQVTM and CDR2 ANQGSEA. V dropped 5 bases and J dropped 0 bases, with 10 bases sitting between them. The CDR3 coding sequence is TGCAGCGTTATGTCCCAGGCGAACACCGGGGAGCTGTTTTTT. Translation gives CSVMSQANTGELFF.

This clone was found once. V is TRBV7-8 and J is TRBJ2-1, with TRBD2 matching over 14 bases. The CDR3 spans 16 residues. Trimming at V came to 2 bases and at J to 6 bases, leaving 3 bases not matched to a gene. The germline V gene has CDR1 SGHVS and CDR2 FQNEAQ. The chain's CDR3 is CASSLRLAGGPNEQFF. Written as DNA, the CDR3 is TGTGCCAGCAGCTTACGACTAGCGGGAGGGCCCAATGAGCAGTTCTTC.

The chain links TRBV30 to TRBJ2-1; the match to TRBD2 covers 8 bases. The germline V gene encodes CDR1 GTSNPN and CDR2 SVGIG (reference sequence). The junction had 0 bases not matched to a gene; V was cut back by 5 bases and J by 6 bases. The CDR3 loop spans 11 amino acids. Here the CDR3 reads CAWGTSNEQFF. As DNA, the CDR3 is TGTGCCTGGGGGACTAGCAATGAGCAGTTCTTC.

The chain links TRBV5-4 to TRBJ2-5; D is perhaps TRBD2 (5 bases). Germline CDR1 SGHNT, CDR2 YYREEE (reference sequence). The CDR3 is made up of 13 amino acids. The V and J ends lost 2 bases and 4 bases respectively, with 9 bases between them. CDR3 sequence reads: CASSFQAGETQYF. CDR3 coding DNA: TGTGCCAGCAGCTTTCAGGCGGGAGAGACCCAGTACTTC.

This clone was found once. The chain recombines TRBV7-9 with TRBJ2-2, with 7 bases aligning to TRBD2. After removal of 4 bases from V and 3 bases from J, the junction contained 14 bases not matched to a gene. Germline lookup yields CDR1 SEHNR and CDR2 FQNEAQ (reference sequence). The CDR3 covers 18 residues. CDR3 DNA: TGTGCCAGCAGCTCCGTCCGCAGCGGGACGCCGTACACCGGGGAGCTGTTTTTT. Translating it yields CASSSVRSGTPYTGELFF.

The chain is built from TRBV19 and TRBJ2-7; maybe TRBD2 (5 bases). CDR3 length equals 14 residues. Trimming pared 4 bases from V and 0 bases from J, leaving 10 bases between. Germline CDR1 and CDR2: LNHDA and SQIVND (reference sequence). The CDR3 here is CASSTLANSYEQYF. The CDR3 nucleotides are TGTGCCAGTAGTACTCTAGCCAACTCCTACGAGCAGTACTTC.

The V gene is TRBV11-1, the J gene TRBJ2-3; D not resolved. Trimming took 11 bases from V and 0 from J, leaving 12 bases between them. CDR1 is SGHAT and CDR2 is FQDESV in the germline V gene (reference sequence). This CDR3 has 13 residues. DNA for the CDR3: TGTGCCGGAGCAGCTCGTAGCACAGATACGCAGTATTTT. Translation: CAGAARSTDTQYF. The variable domain in full, completed from reference TRBV11-1 and TRBJ2-3, reads EAEVAQSPRYKITEKSQAVAFWCDPISGHATLYWYRQILGQGPELLVQFQDESVVDDSQLPKDRFSAERLKGVDSTLKIQPAELGDSAMYLCAGAARSTDTQYFGPGTRLTVL.

This clone appeared a single time. The chain employs TRBV27 and TRBJ2-2; D gene ambiguous. CDR3 length: 15 amino acids. Germline CDR1 MNHEY, CDR2 SMNVEV (reference sequence). With 1 base removed from V and 4 bases from J, the gap between germline ends came to 10 bases. In nucleotides, the CDR3 is TGTGCCAGCAGTTTATTCCGGGTTAGCACCGGGGAGCTGTTTTTT. This codes for CASSLFRVSTGELFF.

This chain uses TRBV21-1 with TRBJ2-1; the table gives TRBD2 as D, unverified against the DNA. TRBV21-1 is annotated as a pseudogene. This CDR3 is 16 amino acids long. The CDR3 loop is CASSKGLAGVLYEQFF. The CDR3 nucleotides are TGTGCCAGCAGCAAGGGACTAGCGGGAGTTCTTTATGAGCAGTTCTTC.

The chain recombines TRBV7-9 with TRBJ2-6, with D maybe TRBD1 (5 bases). Germline lookup yields CDR1 SEHNR and CDR2 FQNEAQ (reference sequence). The CDR3 consists of 15 residues. V shed 3 bases and J shed 3 bases, with 9 bases lying between them. The CDR3 loop is CASSFEGVGANVLTF. Written as DNA, the CDR3 is TGTGCCAGCAGCTTCGAAGGGGTTGGGGCCAACGTCCTGACTTTC.